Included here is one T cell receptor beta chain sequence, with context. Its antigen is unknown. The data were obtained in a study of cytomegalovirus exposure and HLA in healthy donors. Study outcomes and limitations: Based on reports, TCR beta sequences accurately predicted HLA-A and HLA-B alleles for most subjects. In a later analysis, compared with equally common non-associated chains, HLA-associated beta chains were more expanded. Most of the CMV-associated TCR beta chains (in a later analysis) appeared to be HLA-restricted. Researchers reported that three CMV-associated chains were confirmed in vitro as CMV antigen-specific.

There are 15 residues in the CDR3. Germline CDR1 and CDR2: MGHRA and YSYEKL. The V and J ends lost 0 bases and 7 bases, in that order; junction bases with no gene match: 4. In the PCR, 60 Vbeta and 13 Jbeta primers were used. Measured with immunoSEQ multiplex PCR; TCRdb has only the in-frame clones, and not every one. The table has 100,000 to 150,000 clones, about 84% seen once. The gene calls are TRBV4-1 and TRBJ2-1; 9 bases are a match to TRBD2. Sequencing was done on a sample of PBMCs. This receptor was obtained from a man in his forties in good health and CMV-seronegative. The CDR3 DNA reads TGCGCCAGCAGCCAAGACGGCGGGGGGGGAAATGAGCAGTTCTTC. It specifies CASSQDGGGGNEQFF.